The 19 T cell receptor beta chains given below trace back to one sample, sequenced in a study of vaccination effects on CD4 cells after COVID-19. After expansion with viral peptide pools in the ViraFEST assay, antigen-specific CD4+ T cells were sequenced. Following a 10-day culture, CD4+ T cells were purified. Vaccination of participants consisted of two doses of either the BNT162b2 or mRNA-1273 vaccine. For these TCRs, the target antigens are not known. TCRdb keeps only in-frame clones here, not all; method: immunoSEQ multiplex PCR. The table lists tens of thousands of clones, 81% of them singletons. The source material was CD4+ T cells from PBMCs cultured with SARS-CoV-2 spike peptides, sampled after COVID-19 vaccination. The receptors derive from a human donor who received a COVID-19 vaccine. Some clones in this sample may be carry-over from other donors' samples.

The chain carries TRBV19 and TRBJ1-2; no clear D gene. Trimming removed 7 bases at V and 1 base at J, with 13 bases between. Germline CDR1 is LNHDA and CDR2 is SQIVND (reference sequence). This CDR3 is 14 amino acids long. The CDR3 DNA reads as TGTGCCAGTACTACCTTGAATGATAACTATGGCTACACCTTC. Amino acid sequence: CASTTLNDNYGYTF.

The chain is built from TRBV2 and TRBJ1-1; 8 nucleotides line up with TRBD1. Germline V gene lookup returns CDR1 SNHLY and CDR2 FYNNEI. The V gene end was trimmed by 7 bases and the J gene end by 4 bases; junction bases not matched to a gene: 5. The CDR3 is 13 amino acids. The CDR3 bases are TGTGCCAGCATCCTCGACAGGGGCACTGAAGCTTTCTTT. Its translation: CASILDRGTEAFF.

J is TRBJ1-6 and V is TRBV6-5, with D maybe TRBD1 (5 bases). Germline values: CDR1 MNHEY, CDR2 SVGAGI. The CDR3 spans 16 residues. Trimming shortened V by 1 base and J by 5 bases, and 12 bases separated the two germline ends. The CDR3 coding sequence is TGTGCCAGCAGTTACTTAGGAAGGGGCGATAATTCACCCCTCCACTTT. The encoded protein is CASSYLGRGDNSPLHF.

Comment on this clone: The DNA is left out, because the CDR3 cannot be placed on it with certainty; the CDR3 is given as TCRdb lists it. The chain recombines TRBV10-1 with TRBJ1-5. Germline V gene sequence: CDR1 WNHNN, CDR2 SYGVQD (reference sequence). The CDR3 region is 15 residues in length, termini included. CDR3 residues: CATDGGYYCNQPQHF.

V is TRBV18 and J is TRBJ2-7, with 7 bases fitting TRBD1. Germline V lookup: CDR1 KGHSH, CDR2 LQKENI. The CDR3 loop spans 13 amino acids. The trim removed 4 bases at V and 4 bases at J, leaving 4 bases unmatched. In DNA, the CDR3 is TGTGCCAGCTCACGGGACAGCAGGTACGAGCAGTACGTC. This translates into CASSRDSRYEQYV.

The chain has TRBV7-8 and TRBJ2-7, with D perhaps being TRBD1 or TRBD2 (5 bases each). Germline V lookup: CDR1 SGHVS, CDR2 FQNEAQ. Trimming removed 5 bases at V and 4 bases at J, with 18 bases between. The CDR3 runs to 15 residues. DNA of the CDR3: TGTGCCAGCAGCCCAACCGGGACCCCAGGTTACGAGCAGTACGTC. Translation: CASSPTGTPGYEQYV.

CDR3 sequence reads: CASSLPGTGMNTEAFF. In nucleotides, the CDR3 is TGCGCCAGCAGCTTGCCGGGGACAGGGATGAACACTGAAGCTTTCTTT. The chain combines TRBV5-1 with TRBJ1-1; 9 positions match TRBD1. CDR1 and CDR2 from the germline V gene are SGHRS and YFSETQ. The CDR3 is 16 amino acids. V dropped 1 base and J dropped 0; count of bases not matched to a gene: 4.

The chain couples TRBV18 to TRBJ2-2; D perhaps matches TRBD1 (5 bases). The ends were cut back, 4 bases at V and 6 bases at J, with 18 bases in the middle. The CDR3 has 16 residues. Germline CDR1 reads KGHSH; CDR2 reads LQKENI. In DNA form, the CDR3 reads TGTGCCAGCTCACAGGGGCTGGGTTCCGTCGCCGGGGAGCTGTTTTTT. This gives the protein CASSQGLGSVAGELFF.

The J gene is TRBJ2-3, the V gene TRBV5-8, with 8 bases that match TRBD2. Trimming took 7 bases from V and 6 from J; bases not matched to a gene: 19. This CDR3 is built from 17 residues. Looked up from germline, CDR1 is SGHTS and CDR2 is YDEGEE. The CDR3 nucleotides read TGTGCCAGCCCTGGACTAGCAATAAACGTGGCAACGGATACGCAGTATTTT. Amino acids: CASPGLAINVATDTQYF.

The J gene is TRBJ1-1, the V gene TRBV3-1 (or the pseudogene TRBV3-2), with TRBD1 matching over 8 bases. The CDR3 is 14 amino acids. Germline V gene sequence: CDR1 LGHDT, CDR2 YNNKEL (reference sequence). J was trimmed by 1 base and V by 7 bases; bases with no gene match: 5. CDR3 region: CASNHQGANTEAFF. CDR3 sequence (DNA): TGTGCCAGCAACCATCAGGGGGCGAACACTGAAGCTTTCTTT.

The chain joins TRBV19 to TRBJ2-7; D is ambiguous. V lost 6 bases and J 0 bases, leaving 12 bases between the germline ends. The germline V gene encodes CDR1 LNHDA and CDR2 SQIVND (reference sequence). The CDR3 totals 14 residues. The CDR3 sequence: CASRETSSSYEQYV. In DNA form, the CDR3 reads TGTGCCAGTAGAGAGACTTCTAGCTCCTACGAGCAGTACGTC.

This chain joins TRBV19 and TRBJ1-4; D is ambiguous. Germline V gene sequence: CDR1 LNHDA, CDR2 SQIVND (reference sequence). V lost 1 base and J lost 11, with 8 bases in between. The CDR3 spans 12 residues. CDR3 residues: CASSIGGHKLFF. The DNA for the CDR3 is TGTGCCAGTAGTATAGGAGGGCACAAACTGTTTTTT.

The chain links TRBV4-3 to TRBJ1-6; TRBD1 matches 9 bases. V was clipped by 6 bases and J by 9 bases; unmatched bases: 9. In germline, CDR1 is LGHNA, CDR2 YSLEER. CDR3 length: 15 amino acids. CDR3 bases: TGCGCCAGCAGTCTCAGGGGACAGGGTATTTCACCCCTCCACTTT. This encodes CASSLRGQGISPLHF.

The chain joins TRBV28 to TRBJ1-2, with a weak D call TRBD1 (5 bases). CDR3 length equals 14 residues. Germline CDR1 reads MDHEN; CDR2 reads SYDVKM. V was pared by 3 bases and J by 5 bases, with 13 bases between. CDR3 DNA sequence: TGTGCCAGCAGTTTTAAAGGGGTGCCGTATGGCTACACCTTC. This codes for CASSFKGVPYGYTF.

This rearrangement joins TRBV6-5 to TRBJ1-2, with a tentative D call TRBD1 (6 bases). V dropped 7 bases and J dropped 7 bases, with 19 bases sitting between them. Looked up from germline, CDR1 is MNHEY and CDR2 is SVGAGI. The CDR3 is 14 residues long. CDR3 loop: CASIPPGGSSGYTF. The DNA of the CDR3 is TGTGCCAGCATCCCTCCGGGGGGCAGTTCTGGCTACACCTTC.

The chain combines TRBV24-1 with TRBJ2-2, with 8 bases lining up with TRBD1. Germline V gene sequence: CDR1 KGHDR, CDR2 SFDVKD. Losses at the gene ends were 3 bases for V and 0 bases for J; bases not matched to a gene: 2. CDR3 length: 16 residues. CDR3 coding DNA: TGTGCCACCAGTGATATGGACAGGGCGAACACCGGGGAGCTGTTTTTT. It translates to CATSDMDRANTGELFF.

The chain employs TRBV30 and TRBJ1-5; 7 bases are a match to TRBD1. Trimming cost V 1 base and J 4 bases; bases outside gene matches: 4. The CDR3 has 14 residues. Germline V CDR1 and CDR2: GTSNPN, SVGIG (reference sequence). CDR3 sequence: CAWSDGTDNQPQHF. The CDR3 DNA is TGTGCCTGGAGTGACGGGACAGATAATCAGCCCCAGCATTTT.

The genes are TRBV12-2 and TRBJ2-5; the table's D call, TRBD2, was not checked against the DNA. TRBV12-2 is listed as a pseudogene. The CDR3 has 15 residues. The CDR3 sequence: CASRLVIGGRETQYF. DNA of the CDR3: TGTGCAAGTCGCTTAGTAATCGGGGGGCGAGAGACCCAGTACTTC.

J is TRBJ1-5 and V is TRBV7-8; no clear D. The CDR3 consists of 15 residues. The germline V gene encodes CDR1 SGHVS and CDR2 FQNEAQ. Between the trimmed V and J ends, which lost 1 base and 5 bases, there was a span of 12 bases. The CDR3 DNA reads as TGTGCCAGCAGCTTAGTGACGGGATATTATCAGCCCCAGCATTTT. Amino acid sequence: CASSLVTGYYQPQHF.